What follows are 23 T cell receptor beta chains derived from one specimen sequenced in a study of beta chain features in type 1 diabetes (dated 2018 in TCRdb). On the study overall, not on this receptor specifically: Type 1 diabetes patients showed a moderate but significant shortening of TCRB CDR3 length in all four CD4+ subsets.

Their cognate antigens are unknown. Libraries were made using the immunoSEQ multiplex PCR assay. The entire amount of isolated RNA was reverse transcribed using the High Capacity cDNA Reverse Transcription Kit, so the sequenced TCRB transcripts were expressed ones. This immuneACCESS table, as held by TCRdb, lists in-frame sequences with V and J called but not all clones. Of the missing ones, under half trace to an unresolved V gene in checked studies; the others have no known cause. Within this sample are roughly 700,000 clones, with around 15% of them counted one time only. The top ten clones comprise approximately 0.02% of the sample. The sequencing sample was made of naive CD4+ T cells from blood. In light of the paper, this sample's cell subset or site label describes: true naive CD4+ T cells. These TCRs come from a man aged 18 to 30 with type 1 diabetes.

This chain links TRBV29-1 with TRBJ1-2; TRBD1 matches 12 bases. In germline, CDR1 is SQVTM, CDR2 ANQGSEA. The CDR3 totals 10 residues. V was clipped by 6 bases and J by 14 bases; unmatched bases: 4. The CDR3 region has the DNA TGCAGCGTGTGGGACAGGGGGCAGACCTTC. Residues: CSVWDRGQTF.

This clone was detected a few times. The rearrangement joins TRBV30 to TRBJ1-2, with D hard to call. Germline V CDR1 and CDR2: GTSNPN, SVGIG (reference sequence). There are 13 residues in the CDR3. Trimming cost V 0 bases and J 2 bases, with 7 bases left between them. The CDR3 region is CAWSVGRNYGYTF. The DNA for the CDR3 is TGTGCCTGGAGTGTAGGGCGGAACTATGGCTACACCTTC.

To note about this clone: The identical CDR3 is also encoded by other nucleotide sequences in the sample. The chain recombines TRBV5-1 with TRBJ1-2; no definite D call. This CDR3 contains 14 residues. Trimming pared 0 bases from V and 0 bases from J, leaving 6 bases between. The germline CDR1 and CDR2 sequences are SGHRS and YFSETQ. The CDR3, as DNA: TGCGCCAGCAGCTTGGCCGAAACTAACTATGGCTACACCTTC. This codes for CASSLAETNYGYTF.

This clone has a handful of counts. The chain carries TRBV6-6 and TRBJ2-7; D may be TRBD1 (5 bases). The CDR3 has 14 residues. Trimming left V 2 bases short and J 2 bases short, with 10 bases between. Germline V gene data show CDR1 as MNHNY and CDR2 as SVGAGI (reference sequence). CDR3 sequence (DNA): TGTGCCAGCAGTTACGGGGCCAGTACCTACGAGCAGTACTTC. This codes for CASSYGASTYEQYF.

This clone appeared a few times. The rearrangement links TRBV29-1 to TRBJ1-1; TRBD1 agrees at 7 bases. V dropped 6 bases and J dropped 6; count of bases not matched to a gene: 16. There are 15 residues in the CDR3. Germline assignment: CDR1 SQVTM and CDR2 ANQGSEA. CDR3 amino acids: CSVRTRSGGRAEAFF. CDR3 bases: TGCAGCGTCCGTACTCGTTCAGGGGGGCGGGCTGAAGCTTTCTTT. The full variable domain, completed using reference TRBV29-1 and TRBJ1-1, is SAVISQKPSRDICQRGTSLTIQCQVDSQVTMMFWYRQQPGQSLTLIATANQGSEATYESGFVIDKFPISRPNLTFSTLTVSNMSPEDSSIYLCSVRTRSGGRAEAFFGQGTRLTVV.

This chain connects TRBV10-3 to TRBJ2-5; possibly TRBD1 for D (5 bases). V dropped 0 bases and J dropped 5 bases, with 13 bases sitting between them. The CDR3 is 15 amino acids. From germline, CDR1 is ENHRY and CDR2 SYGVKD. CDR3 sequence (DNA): TGTGCCATCAGTGAGTCGGGGCGCCCCGGGGAGACCCAGTACTTC. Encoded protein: CAISESGRPGETQYF.

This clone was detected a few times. The CDR3 DNA reads as TGTGCCAGCAGCCCCCCTGTCAGCGGTGAGACCCAGTACTTC. Protein product: CASSPPVSGETQYF. The rearrangement links TRBV7-9 to TRBJ2-5; a weak D match, TRBD2 (5 bases). This CDR3 comprises 14 residues. The germline gives CDR1 SEHNR, CDR2 FQNEAQ (reference sequence). Between the trimmed V and J ends, which lost 5 bases and 5 bases, there was a span of 15 bases.

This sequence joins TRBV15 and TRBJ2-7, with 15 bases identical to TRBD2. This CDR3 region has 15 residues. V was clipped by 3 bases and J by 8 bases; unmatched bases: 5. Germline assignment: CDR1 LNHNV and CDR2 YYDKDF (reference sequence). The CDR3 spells CATSSQGLAGGQQYF. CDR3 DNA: TGTGCCACCAGCAGTCAGGGACTAGCGGGGGGCCAGCAGTACTTC.

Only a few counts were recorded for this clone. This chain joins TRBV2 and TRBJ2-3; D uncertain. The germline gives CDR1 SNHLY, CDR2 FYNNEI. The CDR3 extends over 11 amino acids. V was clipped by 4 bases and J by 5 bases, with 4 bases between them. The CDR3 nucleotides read TGTGCCAGCAGTGGGATAGATACGCAGTATTTT. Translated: CASSGIDTQYF.

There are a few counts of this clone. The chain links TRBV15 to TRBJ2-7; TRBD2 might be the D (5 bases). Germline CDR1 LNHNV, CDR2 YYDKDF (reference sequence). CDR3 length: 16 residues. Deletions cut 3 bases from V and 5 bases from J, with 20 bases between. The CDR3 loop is CATSRGTGKADHEQYF. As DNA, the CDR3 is TGTGCCACCAGCAGGGGCACGGGAAAAGCAGACCACGAGCAGTACTTC.

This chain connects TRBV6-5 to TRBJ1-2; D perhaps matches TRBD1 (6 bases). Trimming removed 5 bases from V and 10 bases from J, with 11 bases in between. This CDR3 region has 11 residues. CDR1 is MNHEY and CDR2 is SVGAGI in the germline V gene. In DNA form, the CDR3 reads TGTGCCAGCAGTCAAGGGACACACTACACCTTC. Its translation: CASSQGTHYTF.

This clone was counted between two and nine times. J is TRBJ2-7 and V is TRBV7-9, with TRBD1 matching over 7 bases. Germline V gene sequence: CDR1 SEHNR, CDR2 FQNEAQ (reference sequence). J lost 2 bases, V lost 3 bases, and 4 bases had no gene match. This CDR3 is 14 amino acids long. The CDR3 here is CASSLTQGTYEQYF. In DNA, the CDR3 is TGTGCCAGCAGCTTGACACAGGGGACCTACGAGCAGTACTTC.

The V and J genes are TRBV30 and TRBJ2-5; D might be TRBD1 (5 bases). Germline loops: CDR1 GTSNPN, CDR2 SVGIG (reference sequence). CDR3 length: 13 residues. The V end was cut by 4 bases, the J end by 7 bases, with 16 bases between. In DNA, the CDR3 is TGTGCCTGGACAACAAGGCCCCAGGGGACCCAGTACTTC. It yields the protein CAWTTRPQGTQYF.

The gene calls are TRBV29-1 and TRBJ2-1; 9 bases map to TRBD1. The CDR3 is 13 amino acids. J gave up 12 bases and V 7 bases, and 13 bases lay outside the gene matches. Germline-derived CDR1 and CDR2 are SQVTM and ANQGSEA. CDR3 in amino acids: CSGGTGTPRVQFF. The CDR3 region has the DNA TGCAGCGGAGGGACAGGGACCCCTAGGGTGCAGTTCTTC.

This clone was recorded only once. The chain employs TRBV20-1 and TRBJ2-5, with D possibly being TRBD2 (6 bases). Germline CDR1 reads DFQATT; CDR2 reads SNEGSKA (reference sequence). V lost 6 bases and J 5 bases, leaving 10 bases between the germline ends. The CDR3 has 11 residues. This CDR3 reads CSAQSGETQYF. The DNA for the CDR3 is TGCAGTGCCCAGAGCGGGGAGACCCAGTACTTC.

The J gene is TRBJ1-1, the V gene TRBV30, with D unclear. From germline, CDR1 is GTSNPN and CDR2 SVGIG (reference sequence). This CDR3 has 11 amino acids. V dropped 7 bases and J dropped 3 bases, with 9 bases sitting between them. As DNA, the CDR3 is TGTGCCTTGGCCCGGGACACTGAAGCTTTCTTT. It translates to CALARDTEAFF.

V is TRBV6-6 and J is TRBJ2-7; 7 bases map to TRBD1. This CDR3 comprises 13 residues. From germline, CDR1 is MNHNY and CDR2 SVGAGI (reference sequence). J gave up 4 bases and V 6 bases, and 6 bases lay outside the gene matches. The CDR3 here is CASSADREYEQYF. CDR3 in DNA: TGTGCCAGCAGCGCCGACAGGGAGTACGAGCAGTACTTC.

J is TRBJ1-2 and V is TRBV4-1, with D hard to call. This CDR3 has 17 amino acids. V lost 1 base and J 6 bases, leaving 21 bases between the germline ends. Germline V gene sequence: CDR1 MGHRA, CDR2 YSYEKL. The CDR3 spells CASSQVGLSSFGDGYTF. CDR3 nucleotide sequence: TGCGCCAGCAGCCAAGTAGGGCTTTCCTCTTTCGGGGATGGCTACACCTTC.

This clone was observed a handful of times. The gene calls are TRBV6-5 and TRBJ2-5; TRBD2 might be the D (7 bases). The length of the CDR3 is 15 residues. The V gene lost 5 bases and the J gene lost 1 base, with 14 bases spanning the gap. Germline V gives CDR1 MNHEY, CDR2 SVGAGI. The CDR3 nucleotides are TGTGCCAGCAGTCTGATCGCGGGGGCCCAAGAGACCCAGTACTTC. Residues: CASSLIAGAQETQYF.

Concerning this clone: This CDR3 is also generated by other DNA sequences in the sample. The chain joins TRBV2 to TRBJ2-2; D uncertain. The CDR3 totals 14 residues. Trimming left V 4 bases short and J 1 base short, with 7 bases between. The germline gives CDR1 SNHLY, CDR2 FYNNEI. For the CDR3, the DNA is TGTGCCAGCAGTGGACATCTGAACACCGGGGAGCTGTTTTTT. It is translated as CASSGHLNTGELFF. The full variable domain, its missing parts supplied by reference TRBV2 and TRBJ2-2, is EPEVTQTPSHQVTQMGQEVILRCVPISNHLYFYWYRQILGQKVEFLVSFYNNEISEKSEIFDDQFSVERPDGSNFTLKIRSTKLEDSAMYFCASSGHLNTGELFFGEGSRLTVL.

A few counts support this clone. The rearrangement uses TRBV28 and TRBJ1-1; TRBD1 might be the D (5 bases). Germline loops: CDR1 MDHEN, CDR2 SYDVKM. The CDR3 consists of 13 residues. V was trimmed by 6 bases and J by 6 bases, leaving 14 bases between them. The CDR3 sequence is CASRIRDAAEAFF. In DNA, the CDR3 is TGTGCCAGCAGGATCAGGGATGCCGCTGAAGCTTTCTTT.

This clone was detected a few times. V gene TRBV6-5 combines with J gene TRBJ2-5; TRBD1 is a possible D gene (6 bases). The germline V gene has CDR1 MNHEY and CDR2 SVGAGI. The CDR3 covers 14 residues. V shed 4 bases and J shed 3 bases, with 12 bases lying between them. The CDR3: CASSSLRTEETQYF. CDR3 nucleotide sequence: TGTGCCAGCAGTTCACTTCGGACAGAAGAGACCCAGTACTTC.

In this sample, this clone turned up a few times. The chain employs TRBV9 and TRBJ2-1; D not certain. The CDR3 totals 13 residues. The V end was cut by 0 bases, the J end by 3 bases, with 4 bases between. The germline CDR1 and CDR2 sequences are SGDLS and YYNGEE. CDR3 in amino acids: CASSVGNYNEQFF. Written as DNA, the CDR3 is TGTGCCAGCAGCGTAGGGAACTACAATGAGCAGTTCTTC.